This TCR beta chain is from a study of blood T cell repertoires in COVID-19. At the level of the study: Material from acute and convalescent COVID-19 was sourced from the United States, Italy and Spain.

All enrollees were about 18 to 100 years old and from under 25 US areas. Before they entered the study, exposed participants had met a COVID-19 case within 2 weeks. The data were produced by immunoSEQ multiplex PCR, yet TCRdb's version contains in-frame clones alone and is incomplete. The sample has about 280,000 clones, approximately 78% seen once. Germline values: CDR1 GTSNPN, CDR2 SVGIG (reference sequence). This CDR3 is 17 amino acids long. Trimming cost V 2 bases and J 6 bases, with 20 bases left between them. This chain connects TRBV30 to TRBJ1-6; a possible D gene is TRBD1 (5 bases). Sequenced material: PBMCs or T cells enriched from blood (not recorded which). The sequence was collected from a man aged 35-49 years who had been exposed to COVID-19. CDR3 region: CAWSPTALTVANSPLHF. CDR3 nucleotides: TGTGCCTGGAGTCCCACTGCGTTGACAGTGGCTAATTCACCCCTCCACTTT.